This TCR beta chain comes out of a study of T cell responses to AZD1222 COVID-19 vaccine. Overall study findings and caveats: CD4 TCRs linked to vaccination spanned spike, dominating at 160-218 and 743-854. Possibly, clonal diversity was underestimated; donors were largely white British and included more females.

Method: immunoSEQ multiplex PCR; TCRdb's copy keeps in-frame clones and lacks some. The sample includes about 78,000 clones, approximately 90% of them seen just once. Points on this clone: Its antigen is still unknown.

V trimming: 3 bases; J trimming: 0 bases; junction bases outside the gene matches: 10. The CDR3 loop spans 17 amino acids. Germline values: CDR1 MNHNS, CDR2 SASEGT. The source is an adult who received the AZD1222 COVID-19 vaccine. V gene TRBV6-1 combines with J gene TRBJ1-2; 7 bases fit TRBD1. The specimen comprised peripheral blood, sampled 28 days after the second AZD1222 dose. The CDR3 DNA is TGTGCCAGCAGTGATCCGGGACAGCTATCTTCTAACTATGGCTACACCTTC. It specifies CASSDPGQLSSNYGYTF.